This paragraph reports one TCR beta chain. Sequence at one end of the junction differs from germline and may be a read error. Profiled with immunoSEQ multiplex PCR; TCRdb holds only in-frame clones, not every one. The sample holds about 350,000 clones, about 87% seen once. This sample was included in a study of blood T cell repertoires in COVID-19. In the study overall: Some COVID-19 samples were acute and others convalescent; all came from the United States, Italy and Spain.

Germline lookup yields CDR1 SGHVS and CDR2 FNYEAQ. This CDR3 comprises 10 residues. Individuals drawn from 24 US areas were about 18 to 95 years old. The study assigned cohorts using participant-reported clinical history. This receptor was taken from a woman in her thirties who had recovered from COVID-19. Sequenced input: PBMCs or T cells enriched from blood (not recorded which). The chain joins TRBV7-6 to TRBJ1-4; the D is unclear. CDR3 loop: CGTTNEKLFF. The CDR3 DNA reads as TGCGGGACAACTAATGAAAAACTGTTTTTT.